The 32 T cell receptor beta chains given below trace back to one sample, sequenced in a study of glioma-infiltrating T cells (dated by TCRdb to 2016 to 2017). The instrument was an Illumina MiSeq. TCR alpha and beta CDR3 regions were amplified with the iRepertoire nested amplicon-rescue multiplex PCR (arm-PCR) platform from RNA. TCRdb reprocessing: public reads trimmed at Q25 with fastp, clones called with MiXCR, in-frame beta chains kept. Every entry covers one CDR3 protein and lists the most common genes and DNA from its rows. The sample has under 150,000 distinct CDR3 sequences on record, under 30% of them singletons. The ten largest clones capture roughly 29% of the sample. The sequenced sample was glioma tissue, nonneoplastic brain tissue, or PBMCs (not recorded which). The receptors were gathered from a human donor with low-grade glioma or glioblastoma, undergoing nonglioma brain surgery, or in good health (not recorded which).

Comments on this clonotype: An end of the junction does not agree with germline; a read error may underlie this. The rearrangement uses TRBV7-2 and TRBJ1-1; a weak D match, TRBD1 (5 bases). Per germline, CDR1 SGHTA and CDR2 FQGNSA. The CDR3 consists of 18 residues. CDR3: CASSHNPRVAGMNTETFF. CDR3 sequence (DNA): TGTGCCAGCAGCCACAACCCACGCGTCGCAGGGATGAACACTGAAACTTTCTTT. The variable domain in full, completed from reference TRBV7-2 and TRBJ1-1, reads GAGVSQSPSNKVTEKGKDVELRCDPISGHTALYWYRQSLGQGLEFLIYFQGNSAPDKSGLPSDRFSAERTGGSVSTLTIQRTQQEDSAVYLCASSHNPRVAGMNTETFFGQGTRLTVV.

The rearrangement links TRBV10-3 to TRBJ1-1, with a possible D match to TRBD1 (5 bases). With 3 bases removed from V and 7 bases from J, the gap between germline ends came to 12 bases. The CDR3 sequence is 13 residues long. Germline V lookup: CDR1 ENHRY, CDR2 SYGVKD. CDR3 sequence: CAISESRTGEAFF. The CDR3, as DNA: TGTGCCATCAGTGAATCCAGAACAGGTGAAGCTTTCTTT.

The chain is built from TRBV10-3 and TRBJ1-5, with a weak D call TRBD1 (5 bases). CDR3 length equals 14 residues. Germline V gives CDR1 ENHRY, CDR2 SYGVKD. Trimming pared 3 bases from V and 7 bases from J, leaving 13 bases between. CDR3 sequence: CAISEGGTGQPQHF. For the CDR3, the DNA is TGTGCCATCAGTGAAGGAGGGACTGGGCAGCCCCAGCATTTT.

The CDR3 loop reads CASSLSFGGGVGTQYF. CDR3 DNA sequence: TGTGCCAGCAGTTTATCCTTTGGAGGCGGTGTAGGGACCCAGTACTTC. The V and J genes are TRBV28 and TRBJ2-5, with D tentatively TRBD2 (5 bases). Germline loops: CDR1 MDHEN, CDR2 SYDVKM. Between the trimmed V and J ends, which lost 1 base and 7 bases, there was a span of 19 bases. This CDR3 spans 16 amino acids. Combining the CDR3 with reference TRBV28 and TRBJ2-5 gives the whole variable domain DVKVTQSSRYLVKRTGEKVFLECVQDMDHENMFWYRQDPGLGLRLIYFSYDVKMKEKGDIPEGYSVSREKKERFSLILESASTNQTSMYLCASSLSFGGGVGTQYFGPGTRLLVL.

This chain joins TRBV12-3 or TRBV12-4 and TRBJ1-2; TRBD1 might be the D (5 bases). V was pared by 0 bases and J by 7 bases, with 9 bases between. The CDR3 sequence is 13 residues long. CDR3 protein: CASSLAEGFGYTF. The CDR3 DNA reads as TGTGCCAGCAGTTTAGCAGAGGGGTTTGGCTACACCTTC.

The chain carries TRBV20-1 and TRBJ1-5, with D unresolved. The CDR3 covers 13 residues. The V gene's germline CDR1 is DFQATT and CDR2 SNEGSKA (reference sequence). With 3 bases removed from V and 9 bases from J, the gap between germline ends came to 15 bases. The CDR3 is CSARDHTEGPQHF. In nucleotides, the CDR3 is TGCAGTGCTAGGGATCATACTGAAGGGCCCCAGCATTTT.

Worth noting for this clonotype: Because the CDR3's place on the DNA is in doubt, the DNA is left out and the CDR3 is given as listed by TCRdb. The chain's CDR3 is CASSFYICSAGGQGGEKLFF. The V and J genes are TRBV7-2 and TRBJ1-4; the table calls TRBD1, which could not be checked here. Germline V gene sequence: CDR1 SGHTA, CDR2 FQGNSA. The CDR3 totals 20 residues, both ends included.

There are a few counts of this clonotype. The chain joins TRBV6-6 to TRBJ2-2; D unresolved. Trimming removed 2 bases at V and 4 bases at J, with 5 bases between. The CDR3 length is 13 residues. Germline V gives CDR1 MNHNY, CDR2 SVGAGI (reference sequence). The CDR3 DNA sequence: TGTGCCAGCAGTTACCGGGTCACCGGGGAGCTGTTTTTT. Its protein product is CASSYRVTGELFF.

The table lists this clonotype with a few counts. The chain joins TRBV15 to TRBJ1-2, with 11 bases lining up with TRBD1. Germline V CDR1 and CDR2: LNHNV, YYDKDF (reference sequence). Losses at the gene ends were 3 bases for V and 2 bases for J; bases not matched to a gene: 2. This CDR3 is built from 15 residues. CDR3 residues: CATSSGQGANYGYTF. CDR3 sequence (DNA): TGTGCCACCAGCAGCGGACAGGGGGCGAACTATGGCTACACCTTC.

In this sample, this clonotype turned up a few times. The rearrangement links TRBV28 to TRBJ1-1; D unresolved. Trimming shortened V by 7 bases and J by 1 base, and 7 bases separated the two germline ends. The CDR3 length is 12 residues. Germline V gene data show CDR1 as MDHEN and CDR2 as SYDVKM. The DNA of the CDR3 is TGTGCCAGCAACCTACAGAACACTGAAGCTTTCTTT. Residues: CASNLQNTEAFF.

Ten or more counts support this clonotype. CDR3 in amino acids: CASSFSVLESTDTQYF. CDR3 sequence (DNA): TGTGCCAGCAGCTTCTCCGTACTAGAATCCACAGATACGCAGTATTTT. V and J are TRBV7-9 and TRBJ2-3; D perhaps matches TRBD2 (5 bases). Per the germline V gene, CDR1 is SEHNR and CDR2 is FQNEAQ (reference sequence). V lost 3 bases, J lost 2 bases, and 15 bases lay in between. The CDR3 contains 16 residues.

In this sample, this clonotype turned up a few times. The V call is TRBV5-1, the J call TRBJ2-7, with 8 bases identical to TRBD1. With V trimmed by 3 bases and J by 4 bases, 12 bases remained unmatched. Germline V gene sequence: CDR1 SGHRS, CDR2 YFSETQ. The CDR3 totals 16 residues. The chain's CDR3 is CASSYNGGQVRYEQYV. CDR3 in DNA: TGCGCCAGCAGCTACAACGGGGGACAGGTTCGGTACGAGCAGTACGTC.

A few counts support this clonotype. The chain joins TRBV6-2 or TRBV6-3 to TRBJ2-7, with D perhaps matching TRBD2 (5 bases). CDR3 length: 13 amino acids. Germline V gene data show CDR1 as MNHEY and CDR2 as SVGEGT. Trimming shortened V by 2 bases and J by 2 bases, and 7 bases separated the two germline ends. The CDR3 DNA is TGTGCCAGCAGTTACGAGGGAACCTACGAGCAGTACGTC. Its protein product is CASSYEGTYEQYV.

This clonotype was counted between two and nine times. V is TRBV19 and J is TRBJ2-2; no definite D call. Trimming removed 6 bases from V and 0 bases from J, with 11 bases in between. The CDR3 contains 15 residues. The germline V gene encodes CDR1 LNHDA and CDR2 SQIVND (reference sequence). Here the CDR3 reads CASRRDQANTGELFF. DNA for the CDR3: TGTGCCAGTAGAAGAGACCAGGCGAACACCGGGGAGCTGTTTTTT.

The DNA for the CDR3 is TGTGCCAGCAGCCAAGAAACGGTTGAGGTAGCGGGGGCTGAAGAGACCCAGTACTTC. Translating it yields CASSQETVEVAGAEETQYF. J is TRBJ2-5 and V is TRBV3-1, with 9 nucleotides matching TRBD2. The CDR3 covers 19 residues. With 0 bases clipped from V and 3 bases from J, the junction kept 14 bases outside the gene matches. Germline values: CDR1 LGHDT, CDR2 YNNKEL (reference sequence).

CDR3 DNA: TGTGCCAGCAGCCAAGGCCTGAATAATTCACCCCTCCACTTT. It translates to CASSQGLNNSPLHF. The V call is TRBV18, the J call TRBJ1-6, with D unresolved. Trimming pared 8 bases from V and 5 bases from J, leaving 13 bases between. The CDR3 runs to 14 residues. Per the germline V gene, CDR1 is KGHSH and CDR2 is LQKENI.

The chain carries TRBV7-2 and TRBJ2-3; the D is unclear. CDR1 is SGHTA, CDR2 FQGNSA, per germline. The ends were cut back, 1 base at V and 2 bases at J, with 10 bases in the middle. There are 15 residues in the CDR3. Here the CDR3 DNA reads TGTGCCAGCAGCTTAGTCTCTGCCCTCACAGATACGCAGTATTTT. Its protein is CASSLVSALTDTQYF.

V and J are TRBV28 and TRBJ2-7; 11 nucleotides agree with TRBD1. Germline assignment: CDR1 MDHEN and CDR2 SYDVKM. CDR3 length equals 14 residues. The ends lost 2 bases at V and 3 bases at J; junction bases unmatched: 0. The CDR3 protein is CASSLGTGGYEQYV. CDR3 in DNA: TGTGCCAGCAGTTTAGGGACAGGGGGCTACGAGCAGTACGTC.

This clonotype showed up just a few times. The chain recombines TRBV12-3 or TRBV12-4 with TRBJ2-3; the D is unclear. V lost 3 bases and J lost 4, with 14 bases in between. CDR3 size: 15 residues. This CDR3 is CASSFSTLPADTQYF. The CDR3, as DNA: TGTGCCAGCAGTTTCTCGACTCTCCCCGCAGATACGCAGTATTTT.

The J gene is TRBJ2-3, the V gene TRBV19; D is tentatively TRBD1 or TRBD2 (5 bases each). Trimming took 6 bases from V and 2 from J, leaving 12 bases between them. Germline values: CDR1 LNHDA, CDR2 SQIVND (reference sequence). This CDR3 region has 14 residues. DNA for the CDR3: TGTGCCAGTAGGCCGGGACGGACCACAGATACGCAGTATTTT. Its translation is CASRPGRTTDTQYF.

The chain is built from TRBV7-2 and TRBJ2-2, with 16 positions matching TRBD2. The V gene end was trimmed by 5 bases and the J gene end by 6 bases; junction bases not matched to a gene: 6. The germline V gene has CDR1 SGHTA and CDR2 FQGNSA. The CDR3 is made up of 17 amino acids. This CDR3 reads CASSLGTSGGDPGELFF. The CDR3 DNA reads as TGTGCCAGCAGCCTCGGGACTAGCGGGGGGGACCCCGGGGAGCTGTTTTTT.

This clonotype was seen more than once but under ten times. This sequence joins TRBV20-1 and TRBJ2-1, with 9 bases matching TRBD1. The ends lost 1 base at V and 7 bases at J; junction bases unmatched: 8. The germline V gene encodes CDR1 DFQATT and CDR2 SNEGSKA (reference sequence). CDR3 length equals 15 residues. CDR3 nucleotides: TGCAGTGCTAGAGTGGGGACAGGGTTGGGGAATGAGCAGTTCTTC. Translating it yields CSARVGTGLGNEQFF.

This clonotype showed up just a few times. V gene TRBV7-2 combines with J gene TRBJ2-1; TRBD2 agrees at 7 bases. This CDR3 spans 15 amino acids. Germline V gene sequence: CDR1 SGHTA, CDR2 FQGNSA. V shed 2 bases and J 7 bases; nucleotides not matched to a gene: 8. The CDR3 protein is CASSLFAGVGNEQFF. The CDR3 DNA sequence: TGTGCCAGCAGCTTATTCGCGGGGGTTGGGAATGAGCAGTTCTTC. The whole variable domain, filled in from reference TRBV7-2 and TRBJ2-1, reads GAGVSQSPSNKVTEKGKDVELRCDPISGHTALYWYRQSLGQGLEFLIYFQGNSAPDKSGLPSDRFSAERTGGSVSTLTIQRTQQEDSAVYLCASSLFAGVGNEQFFGPGTRLTVL.

The chain joins TRBV20-1 to TRBJ2-1; D perhaps matches TRBD2 (6 bases). Looked up from germline, CDR1 is DFQATT and CDR2 is SNEGSKA (reference sequence). V lost 3 bases and J lost 12, with 27 bases in between. The CDR3 is made up of 16 amino acids. CDR3 nucleotide sequence: TGCAGTGCTAGGGGGACGCCCGGGACTCCGGATTTCTTGCAGTTCTTC. It translates to CSARGTPGTPDFLQFF.

This clonotype has a count of ten or more. CDR3 DNA: TGTGCCAGCAGTCGACAGCAATTAGACACAGATACGCAGTATTTT. It encodes CASSRQQLDTDTQYF. The chain couples TRBV6-1 to TRBJ2-3; D may be TRBD1 (5 bases). V was pared by 5 bases and J by 2 bases, with 14 bases between. The germline V gene has CDR1 MNHNS and CDR2 SASEGT. The CDR3 has 15 amino acids.

This clonotype came up a few times. The chain joins TRBV4-1 to TRBJ2-5, with TRBD1 matching 10 bases. The CDR3 extends over 16 amino acids. Losses at the gene ends were 1 base for V and 6 bases for J; bases not matched to a gene: 8. Germline CDR1 and CDR2: MGHRA and YSYEKL. CDR3 sequence: CASSQGSRDRGKTQYF. CDR3 in DNA: TGCGCCAGCAGCCAAGGGTCCCGGGACAGGGGAAAGACCCAGTACTTC.

Many counts were recorded for this clonotype. The rearrangement links TRBV6-1 to TRBJ2-1, with TRBD1 matching 7 bases. V shed 5 bases, J shed 9 bases, and the junction held 7 bases outside the gene matches. CDR3 length equals 13 residues. Germline CDR1 is MNHNS and CDR2 is SASEGT. The CDR3 sequence: CASSTQQGTEQFF. The CDR3 DNA reads as TGTGCCAGCAGTACACAACAGGGGACTGAGCAGTTCTTC.

V is TRBV12-3 or TRBV12-4 and J is TRBJ2-2; D remains unclear. The CDR3 is 13 amino acids. Trimming pared 8 bases from V and 4 bases from J, leaving 11 bases between. The CDR3 nucleotides read TGTGCCAGCCCGAGGAAGCCCACCGGGGAGCTGTTTTTT. Its translation: CASPRKPTGELFF.

The chain recombines TRBV6-9 with TRBJ2-5, with D perhaps matching TRBD2 (6 bases). Trimming stripped 4 bases from V and 1 base from J, with 13 bases between. The CDR3 has 15 residues. Germline CDR1 reads MNHGY; CDR2 reads SVAAGI. CDR3 nucleotide sequence: TGTGCCAGCAGTTTTCGGGGGAGAATCCAAGAGACCCAGTACTTC. Its translation is CASSFRGRIQETQYF.

This clonotype has at least ten counts. The chain is built from TRBV14 and TRBJ1-1; 8 bases map to TRBD1. Germline lookup yields CDR1 SGHDN and CDR2 FVKESK. V lost 0 bases to trimming and J lost 3 bases; unmatched junction nucleotides: 3. The CDR3 extends over 15 amino acids. Written as DNA, the CDR3 is TGTGCCAGCAGCCAAGATAGGACAGGGTACACTGAAGCTTTCTTT. Its translation is CASSQDRTGYTEAFF.

At least ten counts were recorded for this clonotype. This chain links TRBV7-2 with TRBJ1-5; D ambiguous. V was cut by 2 bases and J by 3 bases, with 2 bases left in between. Per germline, CDR1 SGHTA and CDR2 FQGNSA. This CDR3 spans 12 amino acids. CDR3: CASSLNNQPQHF. DNA of the CDR3: TGTGCCAGCAGCTTAAACAATCAGCCCCAGCATTTT.

This clonotype was detected a few times. V usage is TRBV19 and J usage is TRBJ1-5; no firm D call. From germline, CDR1 is LNHDA and CDR2 SQIVND (reference sequence). The CDR3 runs 14 residues. V dropped 5 bases and J dropped 4 bases, with 12 bases sitting between them. This CDR3 is CASSPAEINQPQHF. In DNA, the CDR3 is TGTGCCAGTAGTCCGGCCGAAATTAATCAGCCCCAGCATTTT. Full variable domain (remainder filled in from reference TRBV19 and TRBJ1-5): DGGITQSPKYLFRKEGQNVTLSCEQNLNHDAMYWYRQDPGQGLRLIYYSQIVNDFQKGDIAEGYSVSREKKESFPLTVTSAQKNPTAFYLCASSPAEINQPQHFGDGTRLSIL.